A selection of T cell receptor beta chains follows, all from one sample in a study of shared clonotypes between healthy human individuals. Sequencing used immunoSEQ multiplex PCR; TCRdb keeps in-frame clones, though not all of them. The sample includes around 2.1 million clones, around 95% of them seen just once. Sequenced sample: naive CD4+ T cells sorted from blood. Every receptor here comes from a young man in good health. Both conserved end residues are part of each CDR3.

length: 12
V: TRBV2
J: TRBJ2-7
CDR3: CASSDLTYEQYF

length: 17
V: TRBV7-9
J: TRBJ2-5
CDR3: CASSLRRQDVRAETQYF

length: 14
V: TRBV6-5
J: TRBJ1-6
CDR3: CASSRLGANSPLHF

length: 13
V: TRBV5-1
J: TRBJ2-7
CDR3: CASSLGLAGEQYF

length: 16
V: TRBV7-9
J: TRBJ1-2
CDR3: CASSLGHDRSGYGYTF

length: 12
V: TRBV30
J: TRBJ2-5
CDR3: CAWSGIRETQYF

length: 14
V: TRBV19
J: TRBJ1-4
CDR3: CASSLDRGSQKLFF

length: 15
V: TRBV2
J: TRBJ2-4
CDR3: CASSEEFVAKNIQYF

length: 12
V: TRBV6-6
J: TRBJ2-5
CDR3: CASSSREETQYF

length: 13
V: TRBV2
J: TRBJ2-2
CDR3: CASRPENTGELFF

length: 13
V: TRBV7-2
J: TRBJ2-3
CDR3: CASSLERDSPQYF

length: 11
V: TRBV20-1
J: TRBJ1-1
CDR3: CSGVMNTEAFF

length: 14
V: TRBV2
J: TRBJ1-5
CDR3: CASRGQGNNQPQHF

length: 14
V: TRBV7-9
J: TRBJ1-2
CDR3: CASSSSRGDYGYTF

length: 14
V: TRBV11-2
J: TRBJ1-1
CDR3: CASSFAGQNTEAFF

length: 13
V: TRBV10-3
J: TRBJ1-5
CDR3: CAIRPGVNQPQHF

length: 14
V: TRBV28
J: TRBJ2-5
CDR3: CASSFMRAEETQYF

length: 15
V: TRBV5-1
J: TRBJ2-2
CDR3: CASSLAGTTSGELFF

length: 14
V: TRBV9
J: TRBJ1-4
CDR3: CASSVAPTNEKLFF

length: 16
V: TRBV18
J: TRBJ1-5
CDR3: CASSMGTGSSNQPQHF

length: 18
V: TRBV21-1
J: TRBJ1-6
CDR3: CASSKERTASSYNSPLHF

length: 15
V: TRBV19
J: TRBJ2-1
CDR3: CASSMGGGLYNEQFF

length: 16
V: TRBV9
J: TRBJ2-1
CDR3: CASSSSPGGSYNEQFF

length: 15
V: TRBV28
J: TRBJ2-2
CDR3: CASSRQGEVAGELFF

length: 16
V: TRBV5-1
J: TRBJ2-5
CDR3: CASSATGTGGAETQYF

length: 16
V: TRBV7-8
J: TRBJ1-4
CDR3: CASSFTSGTGPGKLFF

length: 15
V: TRBV2
J: TRBJ2-2
CDR3: CASREDRALTGELFF

length: 11
V: TRBV30
J: TRBJ1-2
CDR3: CAWTANYGYTF

length: 17
V: TRBV10-3
J: TRBJ2-5
CDR3: CAISESTSGTGQETQYF

length: 14
V: TRBV14
J: TRBJ2-7
CDR3: CASSQVSGTLKQYF

length: 18
V: TRBV23-1
J: TRBJ1-6
CDR3: CASSHHNPGSSYNSPLHF

length: 15
V: TRBV28
J: TRBJ2-7
CDR3: CASSLVTGLADEQYF

length: 14
V: TRBV9
J: TRBJ2-7
CDR3: CASSPGTSVNEQYF

length: 16
V: TRBV5-1
J: TRBJ1-1
CDR3: CASSLVWTGMNTEAFF

length: 15
V: TRBV5-4
J: TRBJ2-2
CDR3: CASSKDRAVTGELFF

length: 14
V: TRBV18
J: TRBJ2-7
CDR3: CASSPVGDYYEQYF

length: 13
V: TRBV5-1
J: TRBJ1-2
CDR3: CASSLAVSYGYTF

length: 16
V: TRBV10-3
J: TRBJ2-1
CDR3: CAIRPYAGGSYNEQFF

length: 15
V: TRBV7-9
J: TRBJ2-2
CDR3: CASSLYLAYTGELFF

length: 12
V: TRBV7-3
J: TRBJ1-1
CDR3: CASGEQGSEAFF

length: 16
V: TRBV10-3
J: TRBJ2-2
CDR3: CAISEVQSANTGELFF

length: 18
V: TRBV5-6
J: TRBJ1-6
CDR3: CASSLGPTGSSYNSPLHF

length: 15
V: TRBV7-2
J: TRBJ1-1
CDR3: CASSLSRAVNTEAFF

length: 17
V: TRBV11-2
J: TRBJ2-6
CDR3: CASSDRDRSSGANVLTF

length: 12
V: TRBV7-2
J: TRBJ2-3
CDR3: CAAGADRDTQYF